What follows is one T cell receptor (beta chain) and its context. The antigen is undetermined. This specimen belongs to a study of T-cell reconstitution after alpha-beta-depleted transplantation in children. Whole-study findings and limits: Where alpha-beta T cells came from about two months after transplant was reportedly several hundred expanded graft clones. From surviving recipient T cells and thymic progenitors came the high day-60 TCRbeta diversity observed in some patients. Newly made T cells mostly supplied T-cell counts and diversity one year after transplant.

Unique molecular identifiers were incorporated when the TCRbeta library was constructed. One entry per CDR3 protein results from TCRdb running MiXCR on the PCR reads. The sample has approximately 350,000 distinct CDR3 sequences; around 15% are singletons. Looked up from germline, CDR1 is LGHDT and CDR2 is YNNKEL (reference sequence). The CDR3 runs to 12 residues. V was pared by 11 bases and J by 4 bases, with 11 bases between. The chain is built from TRBV3-1 and TRBJ1-4; tentative D call: TRBD1 (5 bases). This specimen consisted of PBMCs, mostly from graft donor cells, obtained 360 days after TCRalphabeta/CD19-depleted stem cell transplant. The origin of this receptor is a male patient aged 2 to 9 who had a stem cell transplant for acute lymphoblastic leukemia, so the T cells may come from the graft donor. DNA of the CDR3: TGTGCCTCGTCGGGGCTTAATGAAAAACTGTTTTTT. It yields the protein CASSGLNEKLFF.